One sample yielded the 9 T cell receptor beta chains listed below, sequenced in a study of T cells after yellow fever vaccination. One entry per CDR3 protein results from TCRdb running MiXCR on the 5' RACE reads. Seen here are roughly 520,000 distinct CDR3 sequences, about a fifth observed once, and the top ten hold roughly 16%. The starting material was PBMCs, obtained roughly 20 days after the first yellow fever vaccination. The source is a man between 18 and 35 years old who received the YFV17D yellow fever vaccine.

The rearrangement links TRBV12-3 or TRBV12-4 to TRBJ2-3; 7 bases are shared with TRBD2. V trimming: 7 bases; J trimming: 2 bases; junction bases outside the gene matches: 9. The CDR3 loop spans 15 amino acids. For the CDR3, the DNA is TGTGCCAGCACCTCAAGGCGGGGGTACACAGATACGCAGTATTTT. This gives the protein CASTSRRGYTDTQYF.

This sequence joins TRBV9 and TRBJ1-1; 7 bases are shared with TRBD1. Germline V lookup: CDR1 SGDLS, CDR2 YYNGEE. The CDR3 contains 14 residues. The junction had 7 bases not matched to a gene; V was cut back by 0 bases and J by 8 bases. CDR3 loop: CASSVESDRTEAFF. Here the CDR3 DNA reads TGTGCCAGCAGCGTAGAATCGGACAGGACAGAAGCTTTCTTT.

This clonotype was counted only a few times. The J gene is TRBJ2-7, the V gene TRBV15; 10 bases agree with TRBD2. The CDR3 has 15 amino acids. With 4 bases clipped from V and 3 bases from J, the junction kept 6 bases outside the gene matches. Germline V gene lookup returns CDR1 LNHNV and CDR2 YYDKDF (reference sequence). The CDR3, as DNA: TGTGCCACCAGCACCCTAGCGGGGGTTTTCTACGAGCAGTACTTC. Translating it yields CATSTLAGVFYEQYF.

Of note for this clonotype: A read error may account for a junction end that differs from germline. The DNA for the CDR3 is TGTGCCAGCAGTTTTAGCGGGGGGGCCTACAATGAGCAGATCTTC. Amino acid sequence: CASSFSGGAYNEQIF. The chain combines TRBV12-3 or TRBV12-4 with TRBJ2-1; 11 nucleotides match TRBD2. CDR3 length: 15 residues.

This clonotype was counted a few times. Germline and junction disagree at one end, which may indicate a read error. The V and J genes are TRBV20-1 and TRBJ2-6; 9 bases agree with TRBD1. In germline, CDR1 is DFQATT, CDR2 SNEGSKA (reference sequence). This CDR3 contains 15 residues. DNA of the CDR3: TGCAGTGCGAGAGACAGGGGGATTGGGGCCAACGTCCTGACTTTC. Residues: CSARDRGIGANVLTF.

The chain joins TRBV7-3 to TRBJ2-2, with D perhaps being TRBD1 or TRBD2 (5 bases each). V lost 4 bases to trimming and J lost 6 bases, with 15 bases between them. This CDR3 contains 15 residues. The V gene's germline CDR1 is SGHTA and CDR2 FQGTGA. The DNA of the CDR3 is TGTGCCAGCAGCTCGGGGCAGGGTAAATCCGGGGAGCTGTTTTTT. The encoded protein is CASSSGQGKSGELFF.

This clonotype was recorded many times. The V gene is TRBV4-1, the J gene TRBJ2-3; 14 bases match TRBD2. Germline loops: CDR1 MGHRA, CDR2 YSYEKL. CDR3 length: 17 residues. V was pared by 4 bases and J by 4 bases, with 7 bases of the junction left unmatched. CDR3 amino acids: CASSRRLAGGIPDTQYF. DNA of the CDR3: TGCGCCAGCAGCCGTCGACTAGCGGGGGGGATCCCAGATACGCAGTATTTT.

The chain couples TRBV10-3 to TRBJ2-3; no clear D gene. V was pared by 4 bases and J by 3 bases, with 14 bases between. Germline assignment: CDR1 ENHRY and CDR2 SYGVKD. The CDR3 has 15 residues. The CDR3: CAISGLGLGTDTQYF. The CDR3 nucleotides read TGTGCCATCAGTGGTCTAGGGCTAGGAACAGATACGCAGTATTTT.

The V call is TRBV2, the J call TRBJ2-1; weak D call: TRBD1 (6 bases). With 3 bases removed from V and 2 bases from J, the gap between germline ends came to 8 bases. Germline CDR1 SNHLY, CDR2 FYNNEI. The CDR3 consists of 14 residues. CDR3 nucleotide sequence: TGTGCCAGCAGTGAGGGACACCCCTACAATGAGCAGTTCTTC. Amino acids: CASSEGHPYNEQFF. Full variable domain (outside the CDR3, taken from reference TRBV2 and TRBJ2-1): EPEVTQTPSHQVTQMGQEVILRCVPISNHLYFYWYRQILGQKVEFLVSFYNNEISEKSEIFDDQFSVERPDGSNFTLKIRSTKLEDSAMYFCASSEGHPYNEQFFGPGTRLTVL.